These 30 T cell receptor beta chains share one sample of origin, sequenced in a study of shared clonotypes between healthy human individuals. The data were produced by immunoSEQ multiplex PCR, yet TCRdb's version contains in-frame clones alone and is incomplete. This table holds about 1 million clones, around four fifths found once. Sample: memory CD4+ T cells sorted from blood. Noted subset: CD45RA-negative fraction. These receptor sequences come from a man between 18 and 35 years old in good health.

The genes are TRBV13 and TRBJ2-5; 8 bases align to TRBD2. With 5 bases clipped from V and 5 bases from J, the junction kept 7 bases outside the gene matches. Germline loops: CDR1 PRHDT, CDR2 FYEKMQ (reference sequence). The CDR3 extends over 14 amino acids. The CDR3 sequence is CASSPREGTETQYF. In DNA form, the CDR3 reads TGTGCCAGCAGCCCCCGGGAGGGTACGGAGACCCAGTACTTC.

The chain combines TRBV7-9 with TRBJ1-3; D remains ambiguous. Trimming shortened V by 5 bases and J by 4 bases, and 12 bases separated the two germline ends. Per the germline V gene, CDR1 is SEHNR and CDR2 is FQNEAQ (reference sequence). The CDR3 spans 14 residues. CDR3 bases: TGTGCCAGCAGCCCCTCGGGTTTCGGAAACACCATATATTTT. This gives the protein CASSPSGFGNTIYF. The full variable domain, its missing parts supplied by reference TRBV7-9 and TRBJ1-3, is DTGVSQNPRHKITKRGQNVTFRCDPISEHNRLYWYRQTLGQGPEFLTYFQNEAQLEKSRLLSDRFSAERPKGSFSTLEIQRTEQGDSAMYLCASSPSGFGNTIYFGEGSWLTVV.

This clone showed up just a few times. This chain links TRBV11-2 with TRBJ2-5; TRBD2 matches at 8 bases. CDR1 and CDR2 from the germline V gene are SGHAT and FQNNGV. This CDR3 has 15 amino acids. V gave up 5 bases and J gave up 4 bases; unmatched junction bases: 9. In DNA form, the CDR3 reads TGTGCCAGCAGCCCGGGGCGGGGGGCACCAGAGACCCAGTACTTC. Translation gives CASSPGRGAPETQYF. The complete variable domain, with remaining parts taken from reference TRBV11-2 and TRBJ2-5, reads EAGVAQSPRYKIIEKRQSVAFWCNPISGHATLYWYQQILGQGPKLLIQFQNNGVVDDSQLPKDRFSAERLKGVDSTLKIQPAKLEDSAVYLCASSPGRGAPETQYFGPGTRLLVL.

The chain is built from TRBV30 and TRBJ2-3; 11 bases fit TRBD2. Trimming cost V 3 bases and J 1 base; bases outside gene matches: 3. Per the germline V gene, CDR1 is GTSNPN and CDR2 is SVGIG (reference sequence). This CDR3 contains 15 residues. CDR3 DNA sequence: TGTGCCTGGAGCGAGACTAGCGGGGGCACAGATACGCAGTATTTT. As protein: CAWSETSGGTDTQYF.

This clone appeared many times. The same CDR3 arises from other DNA sequences in this sample as well. The J gene is TRBJ2-1, the V gene TRBV29-1; the D call may be TRBD1 or TRBD2 (7 bases each). Germline V lookup: CDR1 SQVTM, CDR2 ANQGSEA. V shed 5 bases and J shed 0 bases, with 14 bases lying between them. The CDR3 is made up of 15 amino acids. The CDR3 protein is CSVKGGGGSYNEQFF. CDR3 bases: TGCAGCGTTAAAGGGGGCGGGGGCTCCTACAATGAGCAGTTCTTC.

As concerns this clone: The sample carries other DNA sequences with the same CDR3. The chain links TRBV5-4 to TRBJ2-7; TRBD2 aligns across 10 bases. V was pared by 0 bases and J by 2 bases, with 2 bases of the junction left unmatched. This CDR3 comprises 15 residues. Germline CDR1 reads SGHNT; CDR2 reads YYREEE (reference sequence). The DNA for the CDR3 is TGTGCCAGCAGCTTGGGGCTAGCGGGAGCCTACGAGCAGTACTTC. As protein: CASSLGLAGAYEQYF. Full variable domain (remainder filled in from reference TRBV5-4 and TRBJ2-7): ETGVTQSPTHLIKTRGQQVTLRCSSQSGHNTVSWYQQALGQGPQFIFQYYREEENGRGNFPPRFSGLQFPNYSSELNVNALELDDSALYLCASSLGLAGAYEQYFGPGTRLTVT.

V and J are TRBV19 and TRBJ1-2, with D unclear. Germline V gene lookup returns CDR1 LNHDA and CDR2 SQIVND (reference sequence). CDR3 size: 12 residues. The ends were cut back, 3 bases at V and 7 bases at J, with 9 bases in the middle. CDR3 residues: CASSMGDTGYTF. The DNA of the CDR3 is TGTGCCAGTAGTATGGGAGACACTGGCTACACCTTC.

As to this clone: This may stem from a read error, because a much larger clone lies one nucleotide away. Additional DNA sequences in this sample encode the identical CDR3. The chain joins TRBV5-6 to TRBJ2-7, with TRBD1 matching over 12 bases. V was pared by 4 bases and J by 4 bases, with 3 bases of the junction left unmatched. Germline CDR1 is SGHDT and CDR2 is YYEEEE. There are 14 residues in the CDR3. CDR3 nucleotide sequence: TGTGCCAGCAGCCCGGGACAGGGGGCGTACGAGCAGTACTTC. This gives the protein CASSPGQGAYEQYF.

In regard to this clone: Additional DNA sequences in this sample encode the identical CDR3. The V call is TRBV2, the J call TRBJ2-5, with 10 bases aligning to TRBD2. V dropped 5 bases and J dropped 2; count of bases not matched to a gene: 5. There are 15 residues in the CDR3. CDR1 is SNHLY and CDR2 is FYNNEI in the germline V gene. CDR3 loop: CASSLAGAPQETQYF. The CDR3 nucleotides are TGTGCCAGCAGTCTAGCGGGGGCCCCTCAAGAGACCCAGTACTTC. The complete variable domain, with remaining parts taken from reference TRBV2 and TRBJ2-5, reads EPEVTQTPSHQVTQMGQEVILRCVPISNHLYFYWYRQILGQKVEFLVSFYNNEISEKSEIFDDQFSVERPDGSNFTLKIRSTKLEDSAMYFCASSLAGAPQETQYFGPGTRLLVL.

This chain links TRBV7-2 with TRBJ2-1; D unclear. The germline V gene has CDR1 SGHTA and CDR2 FQGNSA. The CDR3 contains 14 residues. With 0 bases removed from V and 5 bases from J, the gap between germline ends came to 8 bases. CDR3 nucleotide sequence: TGTGCCAGCAGCTTAGCTGGGCGTAACAATGAGCAGTTCTTC. It encodes CASSLAGRNNEQFF.

The gene calls are TRBV7-9 and TRBJ2-2; 10 bases match TRBD2. The CDR3 sequence is 15 residues long. V lost 5 bases, J lost 4 bases, and 4 bases stayed unmatched. CDR1 and CDR2 from the germline V gene are SEHNR and FQNEAQ (reference sequence). The CDR3: CASSLGTSATGELFF. Here the CDR3 DNA reads TGTGCCAGCAGCCTCGGGACTAGCGCCACCGGGGAGCTGTTTTTT. Based on the CDR3 plus reference TRBV7-9 and TRBJ2-2, the full variable domain is DTGVSQNPRHKITKRGQNVTFRCDPISEHNRLYWYRQTLGQGPEFLTYFQNEAQLEKSRLLSDRFSAERPKGSFSTLEIQRTEQGDSAMYLCASSLGTSATGELFFGEGSRLTVL.

This chain joins TRBV4-2 and TRBJ1-1; D uncertain. CDR1 is LGHNA, CDR2 YNFKEQ, per germline. The V gene lost 2 bases and the J gene lost 4 bases, with 8 bases spanning the gap. CDR3 length: 13 residues. CDR3 DNA sequence: TGTGCCAGCAGCCAATGGGAGGGCACTGAAGCTTTCTTT. Amino acids: CASSQWEGTEAFF.

The chain is built from TRBV5-1 and TRBJ1-6; D might be TRBD1 (6 bases). The CDR3 is 18 amino acids. V lost 4 bases and J 0 bases, leaving 17 bases between the germline ends. Germline loops: CDR1 SGHRS, CDR2 YFSETQ. The CDR3 DNA sequence: TGCGCCAGCAGCGCAAACTGGGGGCCTCCCTCCTATAATTCACCCCTCCACTTT. Its protein product is CASSANWGPPSYNSPLHF.

The genes are TRBV5-1 and TRBJ2-1, with TRBD2 as a possible D gene (5 bases). Germline V gives CDR1 SGHRS, CDR2 YFSETQ. The CDR3 sequence is 14 residues long. V lost 1 base and J lost 8, with 13 bases in between. The CDR3 spells CASSLIGEKDEQFF. As DNA, the CDR3 is TGCGCCAGCAGCTTGATCGGGGAAAAGGATGAGCAGTTCTTC.

The chain recombines TRBV7-9 with TRBJ1-2, with 7 nucleotides matching TRBD1. Germline CDR1 reads SEHNR; CDR2 reads FQNEAQ (reference sequence). V trimming: 7 bases; J trimming: 7 bases; junction bases outside the gene matches: 15. This CDR3 region has 15 residues. CDR3 bases: TGTGCCAGCAACCCTTCGACAGGGCGAATTGGTGGCTACACCTTC. It translates to CASNPSTGRIGGYTF.

This chain uses TRBV12-1 with TRBJ2-7; the table's D call, TRBD2, was not checked against the DNA. TRBV12-1 is reported as a pseudogene. The CDR3 covers 15 residues. This chain's CDR3 is CASSFGGRDSYEQYF. The CDR3 coding sequence is TGTGCCAGCAGCTTCGGCGGGCGTGACTCCTACGAGCAGTACTTC.

The chain carries TRBV5-1 and TRBJ1-3; a possible D gene is TRBD1 (5 bases). The CDR3 consists of 15 residues. Germline V gene lookup returns CDR1 SGHRS and CDR2 YFSETQ. The V end was cut by 4 bases, the J end by 4 bases, with 15 bases between. CDR3 region: CASSPGPGQGNTIYF. The DNA of the CDR3 is TGCGCCAGCAGCCCTGGACCAGGGCAGGGAAACACCATATATTTT. Supplemented by reference TRBV5-1 and TRBJ1-3, the full variable domain reads KAGVTQTPRYLIKTRGQQVTLSCSPISGHRSVSWYQQTPGQGLQFLFEYFSETQRNKGNFPGRFSGRQFSNSRSEMNVSTLELGDSALYLCASSPGPGQGNTIYFGEGSWLTVV.

The rearrangement joins TRBV5-1 to TRBJ2-3; D gene uncertain. The germline CDR1 and CDR2 sequences are SGHRS and YFSETQ. This CDR3 spans 13 amino acids. Trimming left V 4 bases short and J 8 bases short, with 14 bases between. CDR3 bases: TGCGCCAGCAGCCCCGACCTCGTTGGTACGCAGTATTTT. Its translation: CASSPDLVGTQYF.

V usage is TRBV30 and J usage is TRBJ1-5, with 12 bases aligning to TRBD1. With V trimmed by 5 bases and J by 6 bases, 5 bases remained unmatched. CDR1 is GTSNPN, CDR2 SVGIG, per germline (reference sequence). The CDR3 sequence is 14 residues long. The CDR3 spells CAWSGTGGIQPQHF. The CDR3 nucleotides read TGTGCCTGGTCCGGGACAGGGGGCATTCAGCCCCAGCATTTT.

The J gene is TRBJ2-7, the V gene TRBV5-4; either TRBD1 or TRBD2 may supply D (6 bases each). Trimming cost V 4 bases and J 3 bases, with 17 bases left between them. Per germline, CDR1 SGHNT and CDR2 YYREEE (reference sequence). CDR3 length: 15 residues. The CDR3 region is CASSGGLGGLYEQYF. In nucleotides, the CDR3 is TGTGCCAGCAGCGGGGGACTCGGGGGCCTCTACGAGCAGTACTTC.

This clone came up once. The V gene is TRBV11-1, the J gene TRBJ1-1; possibly TRBD1 for D (6 bases). Trimming left V 6 bases short and J 5 bases short, with 19 bases between. Germline V CDR1 and CDR2: SGHAT, FQDESV (reference sequence). CDR3 length: 15 amino acids. The CDR3 sequence: CASSRSPGVETEAFF. Here the CDR3 DNA reads TGTGCCAGCAGTCGAAGTCCAGGGGTTGAGACTGAAGCTTTCTTT.

This chain links TRBV19 with TRBJ2-5; 7 nucleotides line up with TRBD2. This CDR3 has 13 residues. The ends lost 8 bases at V and 0 bases at J; junction bases unmatched: 3. CDR1 is LNHDA, CDR2 SQIVND, per germline (reference sequence). CDR3 sequence: CASRDYHQETQYF. The CDR3 region has the DNA TGTGCCAGTCGGGACTACCACCAAGAGACCCAGTACTTC.

V usage is TRBV28 and J usage is TRBJ1-4; the D gene is possibly TRBD1 (5 bases). The germline V and J ends were trimmed by 5 bases and 8 bases, with 18 bases remaining between them. Germline V lookup: CDR1 MDHEN, CDR2 SYDVKM. The CDR3 is 15 residues long. CDR3 in DNA: TGTGCCAGCAGTATTACCGGGACGACGGGCGAAAAACTGTTTTTT. The encoded protein is CASSITGTTGEKLFF.

The chain has TRBV15 and TRBJ2-2; D remains unclear. Deletions cut 2 bases from V and 1 base from J, with 5 bases between. The CDR3 is made up of 14 amino acids. Germline V CDR1 and CDR2: LNHNV, YYDKDF (reference sequence). CDR3 DNA: TGTGCCACCAGCAGACCGGTGAACACCGGGGAGCTGTTTTTT. Translation: CATSRPVNTGELFF.

The chain employs TRBV19 and TRBJ2-1; 7 positions agree with TRBD2. This CDR3 spans 16 amino acids. Trimming removed 3 bases from V and 0 bases from J; junction bases left unmatched: 5. CDR1 is LNHDA and CDR2 is SQIVND in the germline V gene (reference sequence). CDR3 coding DNA: TGTGCCAGTAGTATCGGGCTAGCGGACTCCTACAATGAGCAGTTCTTC. Its protein product is CASSIGLADSYNEQFF.

The chain is built from TRBV5-4 and TRBJ2-1, with 7 bases that match TRBD1. The J segment lost 5 bases and the V segment lost 4 bases, leaving 3 bases of the junction unmatched. From germline, CDR1 is SGHNT and CDR2 YYREEE (reference sequence). The CDR3 loop spans 13 amino acids. The CDR3 sequence: CASSVDRDNEQFF. Written as DNA, the CDR3 is TGTGCCAGCAGCGTCGACAGGGACAATGAGCAGTTCTTC.

V gene TRBV6-1 combines with J gene TRBJ1-2, with 7 bases matching TRBD1. The CDR3 runs 14 residues. V shed 4 bases, J shed 4 bases, and the junction held 6 bases outside the gene matches. Germline V lookup: CDR1 MNHNS, CDR2 SASEGT. CDR3 residues: CASSATGNVYGYTF. The DNA of the CDR3 is TGTGCCAGCAGTGCGACAGGGAATGTCTATGGCTACACCTTC.

V usage is TRBV28 and J usage is TRBJ2-7; D could derive from TRBD1 or TRBD2 (7 bases each). Germline V gene lookup returns CDR1 MDHEN and CDR2 SYDVKM. Between the trimmed V and J ends, which lost 7 bases and 5 bases, there was a span of 18 bases. The CDR3 loop spans 14 amino acids. The CDR3 sequence is CASMINRGGDEQYF. DNA for the CDR3: TGTGCCAGCATGATTAACAGGGGAGGGGACGAGCAGTACTTC.

J is TRBJ2-7 and V is TRBV2, with D unresolved. Germline assignment: CDR1 SNHLY and CDR2 FYNNEI. Trimming stripped 7 bases from V and 6 bases from J, with 19 bases between. CDR3 size: 14 residues. DNA of the CDR3: TGTGCCAGCACTACCCTCTCTGGTTCCGCCGAGCAGTACTTC. The encoded protein is CASTTLSGSAEQYF.

V is TRBV6-6 and J is TRBJ2-7; D uncertain. Germline V CDR1 and CDR2: MNHNY, SVGAGI (reference sequence). CDR3 length: 15 residues. V gave up 2 bases and J gave up 0 bases, with 11 bases separating them. Written as DNA, the CDR3 is TGTGCCAGCAGTTACGACTCCCGCTCCTCCTACGAGCAGTACTTC. Protein sequence: CASSYDSRSSYEQYF.